The entry below describes one T cell receptor (beta chain). V shed 1 base, J shed 6 bases, and the junction held 10 bases outside the gene matches. The germline V gene has CDR1 MDHEN and CDR2 SYDVKM. This CDR3 is built from 16 residues. Under the authors' procedure: Quantification of nucleated cells was approximated via reference gene primer amplification. Libraries were prepared by immunoSEQ multiplex PCR; TCRdb keeps only in-frame clonotypes and omits some of them. Clonal size and the V and J genes are those of that table, whereas D and trimming came from the DNA. The sample has around 160,000 clones, 65% to 85% seen once. The sample comes from a study of blood T cell repertoires in COVID-19. Study-level information: COVID-19 samples collected from the United States, Italy and Spain covered acute and convalescent phases. PBMCs, B-cell-depleted T cells, or T cells were the source of the cDNA or gDNA that made up the material.

The clonotype comes from a woman aged 80 or older with acute or convalescent COVID-19. This chain uses TRBV28 with TRBJ2-3, with 7 bases fitting TRBD2. The specimen sequenced was peripheral blood. CDR3 loop: CASSLYGGGFTDTQYF. DNA of the CDR3: TGTGCCAGCAGTTTATATGGGGGGGGATTTACGGATACGCAGTATTTT.